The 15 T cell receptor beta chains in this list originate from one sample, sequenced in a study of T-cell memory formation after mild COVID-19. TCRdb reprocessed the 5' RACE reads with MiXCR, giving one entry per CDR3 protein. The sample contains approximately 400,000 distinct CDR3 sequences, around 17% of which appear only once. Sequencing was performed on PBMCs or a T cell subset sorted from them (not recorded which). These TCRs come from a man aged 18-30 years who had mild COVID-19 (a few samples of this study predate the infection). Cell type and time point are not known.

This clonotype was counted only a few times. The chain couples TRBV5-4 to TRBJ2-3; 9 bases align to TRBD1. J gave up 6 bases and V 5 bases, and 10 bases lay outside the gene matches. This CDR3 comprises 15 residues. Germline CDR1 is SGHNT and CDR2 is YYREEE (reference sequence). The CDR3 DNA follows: TGTGCCAGCAGACTTCGGGACAGGGCCACGGATACGCAGTATTTT. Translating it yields CASRLRDRATDTQYF. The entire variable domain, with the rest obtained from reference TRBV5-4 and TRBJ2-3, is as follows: ETGVTQSPTHLIKTRGQQVTLRCSSQSGHNTVSWYQQALGQGPQFIFQYYREEENGRGNFPPRFSGLQFPNYSSELNVNALELDDSALYLCASRLRDRATDTQYFGPGTRLTVL.

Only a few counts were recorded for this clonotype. CDR3 in DNA: TGTGCCAGCAGCTTCTTTTCTGAAGCTTTCTTT. Its protein is CASSFFSEAFF. The V call is TRBV13, the J call TRBJ1-1; no clear D gene. The CDR3 is made up of 11 amino acids. The ends were cut back, 3 bases at V and 6 bases at J, with 5 bases in the middle. Germline assignment: CDR1 PRHDT and CDR2 FYEKMQ (reference sequence).

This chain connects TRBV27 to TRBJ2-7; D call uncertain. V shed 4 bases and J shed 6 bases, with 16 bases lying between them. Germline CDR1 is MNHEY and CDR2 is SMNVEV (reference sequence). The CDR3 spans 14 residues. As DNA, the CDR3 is TGTGCCAGCAGTTATTACGGACCGGTGGGCGAGCAGTACTTC. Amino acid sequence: CASSYYGPVGEQYF.

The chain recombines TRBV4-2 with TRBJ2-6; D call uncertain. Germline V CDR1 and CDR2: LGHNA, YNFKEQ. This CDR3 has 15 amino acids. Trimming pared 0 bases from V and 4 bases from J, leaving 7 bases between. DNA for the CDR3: TGTGCCAGCAGCCAAGAGCCGGCGGGGGCCAACGTCCTGACTTTC. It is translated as CASSQEPAGANVLTF.

CDR3 sequence (DNA): TGTGCCAGCAGTTTAGGGGGACAGGGGCCTGGCTACACCTTC. Translating it yields CASSLGGQGPGYTF. V usage is TRBV12-3 or TRBV12-4 and J usage is TRBJ1-2, with 10 bases lining up with TRBD1. V shed 1 base, J shed 7 bases, and the junction held 3 bases outside the gene matches. The CDR3 extends over 14 amino acids.

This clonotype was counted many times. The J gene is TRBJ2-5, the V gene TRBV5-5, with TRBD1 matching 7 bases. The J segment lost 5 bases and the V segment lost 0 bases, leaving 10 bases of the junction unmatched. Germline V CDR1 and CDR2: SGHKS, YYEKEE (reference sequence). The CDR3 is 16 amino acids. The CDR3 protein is CASSLGRDSRRETQYF. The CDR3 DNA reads TGTGCCAGCAGCTTGGGCCGGGACAGTCGTCGGGAGACCCAGTACTTC.

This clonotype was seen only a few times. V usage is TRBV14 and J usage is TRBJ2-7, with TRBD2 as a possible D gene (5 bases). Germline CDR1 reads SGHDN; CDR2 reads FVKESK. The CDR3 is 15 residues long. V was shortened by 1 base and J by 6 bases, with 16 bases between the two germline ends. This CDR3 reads CASSQGGSHGLEQYF. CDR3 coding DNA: TGTGCCAGCAGCCAAGGAGGAAGTCACGGACTCGAGCAGTACTTC.

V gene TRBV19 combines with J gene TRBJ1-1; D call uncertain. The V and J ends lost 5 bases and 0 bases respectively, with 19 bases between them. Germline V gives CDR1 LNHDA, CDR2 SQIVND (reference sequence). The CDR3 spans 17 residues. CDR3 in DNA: TGTGCCAGTAGTCCCTCCCTCCTGGGAGGTATGAACACTGAAGCTTTCTTT. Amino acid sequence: CASSPSLLGGMNTEAFF.

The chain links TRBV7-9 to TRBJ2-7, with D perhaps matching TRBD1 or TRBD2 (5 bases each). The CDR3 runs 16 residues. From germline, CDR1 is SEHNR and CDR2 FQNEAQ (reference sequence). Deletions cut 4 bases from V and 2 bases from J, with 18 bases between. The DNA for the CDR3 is TGTGCCAGCAGCTCTTCCCGGGAACAGGTTGCCTACGAGCAGTACTTC. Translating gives CASSSSREQVAYEQYF.

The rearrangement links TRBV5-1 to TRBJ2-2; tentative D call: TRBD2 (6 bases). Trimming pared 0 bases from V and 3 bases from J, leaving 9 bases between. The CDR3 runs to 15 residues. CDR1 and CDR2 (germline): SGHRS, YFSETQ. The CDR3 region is CASSLELADTGELFF. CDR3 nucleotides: TGCGCCAGCAGCTTGGAACTAGCCGACACCGGGGAGCTGTTTTTT.

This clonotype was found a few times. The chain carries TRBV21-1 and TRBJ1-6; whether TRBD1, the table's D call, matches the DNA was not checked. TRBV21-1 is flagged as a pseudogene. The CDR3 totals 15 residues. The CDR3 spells CASKRDPRNNSPLHF. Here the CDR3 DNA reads TGTGCCAGCAAAAGGGACCCAAGAAATAATTCACCCCTCCACTTT.

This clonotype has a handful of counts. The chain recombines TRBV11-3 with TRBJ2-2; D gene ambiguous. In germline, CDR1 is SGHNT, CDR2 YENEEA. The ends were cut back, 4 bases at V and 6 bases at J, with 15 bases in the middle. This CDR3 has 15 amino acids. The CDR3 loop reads CASSSPHDRAGELFF. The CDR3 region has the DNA TGTGCCAGCAGCTCCCCGCATGATAGAGCCGGGGAGCTGTTTTTT.

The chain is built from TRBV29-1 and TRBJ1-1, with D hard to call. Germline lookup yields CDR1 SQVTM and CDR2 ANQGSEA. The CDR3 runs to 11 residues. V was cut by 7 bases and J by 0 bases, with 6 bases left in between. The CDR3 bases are TGCAGCGGCAGTATGAACACTGAAGCTTTCTTT. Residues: CSGSMNTEAFF.

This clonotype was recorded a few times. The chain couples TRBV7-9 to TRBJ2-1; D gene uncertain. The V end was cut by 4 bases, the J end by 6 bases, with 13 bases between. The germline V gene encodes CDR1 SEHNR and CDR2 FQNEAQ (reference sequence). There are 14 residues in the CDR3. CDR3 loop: CASSSTQGPNEQFF. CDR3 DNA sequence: TGTGCCAGCAGCTCTACCCAAGGACCCAATGAGCAGTTCTTC.

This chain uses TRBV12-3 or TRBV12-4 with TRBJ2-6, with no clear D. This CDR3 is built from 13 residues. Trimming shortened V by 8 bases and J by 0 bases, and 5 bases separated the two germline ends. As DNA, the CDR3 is TGTGCCAGCTGCGCCTCTGGGGCCAACGTCCTGACTTTC. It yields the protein CASCASGANVLTF.